This TCR beta chain is from a study of T cells expressing NK-cell markers. cDNA encoding TCR beta was synthesized via 5'RACE template switching incorporating UMIs. Reanalyzing the 5' RACE reads, TCRdb keeps one entry per CDR3 protein, without DNA. The specimen's table records about half a million distinct CDR3 sequences. CDR3 length: 15 residues. The source of this sequence is a woman aged 45-65 years in good health. Sequencing used blood T cells: a sorted CD56 or NKG2C T cell subset, CD4+ or CD8+ T cells, or bulk PBMC T cells (not recorded which). V is TRBV12-3 or TRBV12-4 and J is TRBJ2-3; there is no DNA to check the TCRdb D call of TRBD2. The CDR3 protein is CASTPGTSGSSPQYF.